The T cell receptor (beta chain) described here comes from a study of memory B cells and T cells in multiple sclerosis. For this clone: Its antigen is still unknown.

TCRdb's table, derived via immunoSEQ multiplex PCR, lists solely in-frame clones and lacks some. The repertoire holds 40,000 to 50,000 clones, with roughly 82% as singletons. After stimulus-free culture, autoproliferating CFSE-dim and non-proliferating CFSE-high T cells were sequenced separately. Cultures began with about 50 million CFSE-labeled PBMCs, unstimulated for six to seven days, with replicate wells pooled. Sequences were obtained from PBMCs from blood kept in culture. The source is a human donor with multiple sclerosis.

CDR3 sequence: CASSQTGQRSSSYNSPLHF. The CDR3 DNA reads as TGTGCCAGCAGCCAGACGGGACAGCGGTCGAGCTCCTATAATTCACCCCTCCACTTT. The chain links TRBV11-2 to TRBJ1-6; 7 bases line up with TRBD1. Germline CDR1 is SGHAT and CDR2 is FQNNGV. V lost 5 bases and J lost 0; bases outside the gene matches: 13. The CDR3 length is 19 residues.